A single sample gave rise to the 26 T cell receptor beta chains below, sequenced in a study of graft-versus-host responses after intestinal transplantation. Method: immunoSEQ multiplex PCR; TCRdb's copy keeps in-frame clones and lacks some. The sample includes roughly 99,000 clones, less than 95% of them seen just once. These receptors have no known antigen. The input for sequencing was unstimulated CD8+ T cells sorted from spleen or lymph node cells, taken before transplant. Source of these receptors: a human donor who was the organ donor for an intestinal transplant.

The CDR3 DNA is TGTGCCAGCCTTTCAGCGGGAGGCACAGATACGCAGTATTTT. This codes for CASLSAGGTDTQYF. This rearrangement joins TRBV28 to TRBJ2-3; 8 bases line up with TRBD2. CDR3 length: 14 residues. With V trimmed by 8 bases and J by 1 base, 5 bases remained unmatched. The V gene's germline CDR1 is MDHEN and CDR2 SYDVKM.

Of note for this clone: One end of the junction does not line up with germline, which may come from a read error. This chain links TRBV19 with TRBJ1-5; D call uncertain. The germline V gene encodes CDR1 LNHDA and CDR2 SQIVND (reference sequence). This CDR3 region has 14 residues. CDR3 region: CASSLRPSDQPQHF. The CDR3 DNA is TGTGCCAGTAGTCTGCGGCCTAGCGATCAGCCCCAGCATTTT.

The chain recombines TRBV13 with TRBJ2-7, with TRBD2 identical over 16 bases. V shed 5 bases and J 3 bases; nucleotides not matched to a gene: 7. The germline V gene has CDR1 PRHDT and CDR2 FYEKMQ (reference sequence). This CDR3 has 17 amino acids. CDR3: CASSTGLAGGLGYEQYF. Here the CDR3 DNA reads TGTGCCAGCAGCACGGGACTAGCGGGAGGGCTAGGCTACGAGCAGTACTTC.

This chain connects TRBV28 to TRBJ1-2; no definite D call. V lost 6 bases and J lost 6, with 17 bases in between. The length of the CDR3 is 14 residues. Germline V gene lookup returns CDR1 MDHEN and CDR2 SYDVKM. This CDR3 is CASRPFGWLNGYTF. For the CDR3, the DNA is TGTGCCAGCAGACCCTTCGGGTGGTTAAATGGCTACACCTTC.

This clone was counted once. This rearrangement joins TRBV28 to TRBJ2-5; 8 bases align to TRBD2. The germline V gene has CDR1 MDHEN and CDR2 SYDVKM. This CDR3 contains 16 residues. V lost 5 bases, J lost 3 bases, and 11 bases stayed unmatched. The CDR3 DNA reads TGTGCCAGCAGTCCGGGACTAGGAGGGTTAAAAGAGACCCAGTACTTC. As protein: CASSPGLGGLKETQYF.

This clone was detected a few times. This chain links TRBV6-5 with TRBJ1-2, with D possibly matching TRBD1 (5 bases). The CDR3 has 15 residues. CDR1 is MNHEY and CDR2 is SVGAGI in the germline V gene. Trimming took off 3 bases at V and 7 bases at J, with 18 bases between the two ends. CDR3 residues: CASSYFPRGCCGYTF. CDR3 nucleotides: TGTGCCAGCAGTTATTTCCCCCGGGGGTGTTGTGGCTACACCTTC.

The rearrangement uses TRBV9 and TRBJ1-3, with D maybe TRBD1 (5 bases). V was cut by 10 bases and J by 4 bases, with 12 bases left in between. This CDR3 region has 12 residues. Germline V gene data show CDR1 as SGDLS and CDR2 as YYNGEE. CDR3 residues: CAGIRGGNTIYF. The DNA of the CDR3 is TGTGCCGGGATTCGGGGGGGAAACACCATATATTTT.

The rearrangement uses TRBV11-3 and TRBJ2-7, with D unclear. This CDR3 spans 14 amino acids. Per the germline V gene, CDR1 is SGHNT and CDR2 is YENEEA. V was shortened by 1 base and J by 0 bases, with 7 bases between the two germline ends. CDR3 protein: CASSLGGSSYEQYF. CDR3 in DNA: TGTGCCAGCAGCTTAGGTGGCAGCTCCTACGAGCAGTACTTC.

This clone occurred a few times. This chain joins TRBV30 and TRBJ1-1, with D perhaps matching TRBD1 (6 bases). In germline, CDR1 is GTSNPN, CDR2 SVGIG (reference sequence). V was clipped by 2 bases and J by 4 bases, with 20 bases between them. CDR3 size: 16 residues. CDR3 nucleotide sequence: TGTGCCTGGAGTACACAGGGTATGGAGGTGGGCACTGAAGCTTTCTTT. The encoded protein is CAWSTQGMEVGTEAFF.

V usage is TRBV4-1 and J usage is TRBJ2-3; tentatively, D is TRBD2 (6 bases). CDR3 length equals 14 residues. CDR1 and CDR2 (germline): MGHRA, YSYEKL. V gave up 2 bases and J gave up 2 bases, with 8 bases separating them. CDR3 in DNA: TGCGCCAGCAGCCAACTAGCGTTCACAGATACGCAGTATTTT. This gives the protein CASSQLAFTDTQYF.

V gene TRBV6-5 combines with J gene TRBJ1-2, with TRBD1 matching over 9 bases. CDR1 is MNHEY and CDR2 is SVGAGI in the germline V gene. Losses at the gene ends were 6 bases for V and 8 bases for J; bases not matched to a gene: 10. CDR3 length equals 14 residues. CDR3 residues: CASSPDRGRGGYTF. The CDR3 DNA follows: TGTGCCAGCAGCCCGGACAGGGGACGTGGGGGCTACACCTTC.

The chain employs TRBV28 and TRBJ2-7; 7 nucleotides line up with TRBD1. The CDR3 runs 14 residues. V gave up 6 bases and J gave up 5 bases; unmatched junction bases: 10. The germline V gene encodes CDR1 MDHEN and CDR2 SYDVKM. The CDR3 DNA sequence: TGTGCCAGCAGAGAAACAGGGGCTGGGGACGAGCAGTACTTC. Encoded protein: CASRETGAGDEQYF.

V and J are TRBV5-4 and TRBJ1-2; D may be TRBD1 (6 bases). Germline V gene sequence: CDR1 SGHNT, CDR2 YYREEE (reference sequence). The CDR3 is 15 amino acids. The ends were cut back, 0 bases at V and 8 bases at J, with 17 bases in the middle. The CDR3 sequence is CASSLVVGGAEGYTF. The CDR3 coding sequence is TGTGCCAGCAGCTTGGTGGTTGGGGGGGCCGAGGGCTACACCTTC.

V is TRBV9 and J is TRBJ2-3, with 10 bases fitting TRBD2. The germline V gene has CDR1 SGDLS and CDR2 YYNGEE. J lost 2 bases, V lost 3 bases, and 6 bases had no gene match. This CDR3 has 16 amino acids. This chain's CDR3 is CASSASSGGYTDTQYF. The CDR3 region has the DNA TGTGCCAGCAGCGCCTCTAGCGGGGGATACACAGATACGCAGTATTTT.

In DNA, the CDR3 is TGTGCCAGCAGCTTAAATTTCCAACTGGAGCCCAATGAGCAGTTCTTC. This codes for CASSLNFQLEPNEQFF. The rearrangement uses TRBV7-6 and TRBJ2-1; no clear D gene. CDR1 SGHVS and CDR2 FNYEAQ come from the germline V gene. The germline V and J ends were trimmed by 2 bases and 6 bases, with 17 bases remaining between them. CDR3 length: 16 residues.

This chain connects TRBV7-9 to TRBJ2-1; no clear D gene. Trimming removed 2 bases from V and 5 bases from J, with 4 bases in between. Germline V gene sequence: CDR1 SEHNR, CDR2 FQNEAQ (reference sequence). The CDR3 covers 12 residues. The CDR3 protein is CASSLLDNEQFF. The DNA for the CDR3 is TGTGCCAGCAGCTTACTTGACAATGAGCAGTTCTTC.

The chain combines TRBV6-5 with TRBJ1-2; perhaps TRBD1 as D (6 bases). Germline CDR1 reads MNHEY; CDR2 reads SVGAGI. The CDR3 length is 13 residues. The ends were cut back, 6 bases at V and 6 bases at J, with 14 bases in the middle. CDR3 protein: CASSQGSINGYTF. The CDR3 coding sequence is TGTGCCAGCAGCCAGGGGAGCATCAATGGCTACACCTTC.

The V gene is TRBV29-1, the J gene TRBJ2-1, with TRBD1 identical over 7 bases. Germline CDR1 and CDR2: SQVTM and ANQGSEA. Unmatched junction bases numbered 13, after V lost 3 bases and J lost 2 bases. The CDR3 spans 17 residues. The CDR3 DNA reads TGCAGCGTTGACCCCCTGATAGGGACAGAGACCTACAATGAGCAGTTCTTC. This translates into CSVDPLIGTETYNEQFF.

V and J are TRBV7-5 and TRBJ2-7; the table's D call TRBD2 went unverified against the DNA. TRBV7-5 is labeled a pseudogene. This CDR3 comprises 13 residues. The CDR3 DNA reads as TGTGCCAGCAGCTCCGCGGCGTGGGACGAGCAGTACTTC. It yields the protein CASSSAAWDEQYF.

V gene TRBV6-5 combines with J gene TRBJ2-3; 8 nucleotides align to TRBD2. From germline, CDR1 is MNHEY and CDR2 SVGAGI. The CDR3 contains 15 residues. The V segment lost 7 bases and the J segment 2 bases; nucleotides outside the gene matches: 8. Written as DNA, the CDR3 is TGTGCCAGCAAACGCGGGGGGCGCTTCACAGATACGCAGTATTTT. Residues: CASKRGGRFTDTQYF.

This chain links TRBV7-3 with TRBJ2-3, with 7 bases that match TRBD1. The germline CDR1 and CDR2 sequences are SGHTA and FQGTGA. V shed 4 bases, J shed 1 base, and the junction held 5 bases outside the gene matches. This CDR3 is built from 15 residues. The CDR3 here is CASSSTGTGTDTQYF. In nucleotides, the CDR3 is TGTGCCAGCAGCTCTACCGGGACAGGCACAGATACGCAGTATTTT.

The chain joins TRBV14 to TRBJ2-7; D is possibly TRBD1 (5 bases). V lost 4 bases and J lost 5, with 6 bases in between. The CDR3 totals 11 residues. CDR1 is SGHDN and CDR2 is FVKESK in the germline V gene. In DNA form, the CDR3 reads TGTGCCAGCAGCCTGGGGCACGAGCAGTACTTC. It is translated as CASSLGHEQYF.

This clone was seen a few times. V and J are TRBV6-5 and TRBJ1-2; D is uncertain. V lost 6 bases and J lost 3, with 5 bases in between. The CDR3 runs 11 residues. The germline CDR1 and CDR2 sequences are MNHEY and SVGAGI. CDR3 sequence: CASRSYYGYTF. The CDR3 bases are TGTGCCAGCAGGTCCTACTATGGCTACACCTTC.

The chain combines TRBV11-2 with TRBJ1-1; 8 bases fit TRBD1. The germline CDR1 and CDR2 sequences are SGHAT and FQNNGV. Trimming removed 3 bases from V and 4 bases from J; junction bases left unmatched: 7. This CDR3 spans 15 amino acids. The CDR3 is CASSFGQGHGTEAFF. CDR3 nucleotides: TGTGCCAGCAGCTTCGGACAGGGCCATGGCACTGAAGCTTTCTTT.

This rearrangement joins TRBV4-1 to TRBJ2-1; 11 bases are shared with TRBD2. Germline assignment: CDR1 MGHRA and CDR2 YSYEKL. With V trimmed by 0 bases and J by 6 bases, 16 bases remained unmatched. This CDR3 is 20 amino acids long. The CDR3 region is CASSQEHFVRLAGTLNEQFF. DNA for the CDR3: TGCGCCAGCAGCCAAGAACACTTTGTCCGACTAGCGGGAACTCTCAATGAGCAGTTCTTC.

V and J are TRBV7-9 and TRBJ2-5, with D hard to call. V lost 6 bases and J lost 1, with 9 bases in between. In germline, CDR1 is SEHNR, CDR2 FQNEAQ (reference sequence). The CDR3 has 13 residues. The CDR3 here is CASSPSVQETQYF. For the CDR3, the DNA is TGTGCCAGCAGTCCGTCGGTCCAAGAGACCCAGTACTTC.